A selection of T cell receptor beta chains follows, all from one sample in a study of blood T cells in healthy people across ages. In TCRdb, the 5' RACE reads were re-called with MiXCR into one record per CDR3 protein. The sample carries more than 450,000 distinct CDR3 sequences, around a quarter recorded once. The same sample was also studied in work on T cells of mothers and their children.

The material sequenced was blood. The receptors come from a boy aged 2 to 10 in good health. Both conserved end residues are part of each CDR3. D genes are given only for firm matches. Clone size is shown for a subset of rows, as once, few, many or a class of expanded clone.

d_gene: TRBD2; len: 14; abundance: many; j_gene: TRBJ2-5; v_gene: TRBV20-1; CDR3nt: TGCAGTGCTAGAACGGGACTAGCGGGTGAGACCCAGTACTTC; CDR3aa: CSARTGLAGETQYF
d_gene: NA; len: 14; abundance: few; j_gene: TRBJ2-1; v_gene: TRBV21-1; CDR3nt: NA; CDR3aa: CASRVGGGNNEQFF
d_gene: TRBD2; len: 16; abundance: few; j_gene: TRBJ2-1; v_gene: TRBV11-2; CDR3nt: TGTGCCAGCAGCTTACGGACTAGCGGGAGGTACAATGAGCAGTTCTTC; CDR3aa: CASSLRTSGRYNEQFF
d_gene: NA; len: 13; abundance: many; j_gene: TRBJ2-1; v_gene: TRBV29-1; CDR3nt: TGCAGCGTTTCCGGCGGCCTCTACAATGAGCAGTTCTTC; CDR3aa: CSVSGGLYNEQFF
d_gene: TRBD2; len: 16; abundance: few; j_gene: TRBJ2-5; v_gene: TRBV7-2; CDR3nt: TGTGCCAGCAGCTCACGGGTCGGGAGGGCCGCCGAGACCCAGTACTTC; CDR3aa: CASSSRVGRAAETQYF
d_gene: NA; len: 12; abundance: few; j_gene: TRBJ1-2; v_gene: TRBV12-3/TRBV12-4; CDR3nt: TGTGCCAGCAGTTTAAACGAGCTTGGCTACACCTTC; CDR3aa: CASSLNELGYTF
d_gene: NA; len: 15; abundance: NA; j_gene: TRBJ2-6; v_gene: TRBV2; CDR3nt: TGTGCCAGCAGTGCATCAGGGTCCGGGGCCAACGTCCTGACTTTC; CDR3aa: CASSASGSGANVLTF
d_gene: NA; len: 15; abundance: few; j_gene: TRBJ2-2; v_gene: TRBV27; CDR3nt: TGTGCCAGCAGTTCCCGAGGTAGAGGTCACGGGGAGCTGTTTTTT; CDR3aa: CASSSRGRGHGELFF
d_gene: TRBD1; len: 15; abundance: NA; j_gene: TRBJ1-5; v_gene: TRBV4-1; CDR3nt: TGCGCCAGCAGCCAAGGGACAGGGGTTCGACAGCCCCAGCATTTT; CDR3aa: CASSQGTGVRQPQHF
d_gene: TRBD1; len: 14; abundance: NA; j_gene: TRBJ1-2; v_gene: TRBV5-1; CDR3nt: TGTGCCAGCAGCCCGGGACAGGCCAACTATGGCTACACCTTC; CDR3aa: CASSPGQANYGYTF
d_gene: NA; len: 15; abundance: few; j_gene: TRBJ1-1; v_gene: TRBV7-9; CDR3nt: TGTGCCAGCAGCCCCAAACAGGCGATGTACACTGAAGCTTTCTTT; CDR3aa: CASSPKQAMYTEAFF
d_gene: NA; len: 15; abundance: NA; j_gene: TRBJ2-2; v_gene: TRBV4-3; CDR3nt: TGCGCCAGCAGCCAAGAGGCTAGCGCGACCGGGGAGCTGTTTTTT; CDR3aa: CASSQEASATGELFF
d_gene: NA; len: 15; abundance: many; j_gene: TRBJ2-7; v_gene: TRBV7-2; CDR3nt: TGTGCCAGCAGCTTAGGTCCGGGACAATCCTACGAGCAGTACTTC; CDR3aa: CASSLGPGQSYEQYF
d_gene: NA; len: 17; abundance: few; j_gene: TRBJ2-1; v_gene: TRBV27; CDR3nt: TGTGCCAGCCACCCGGTACAGGTTTTCTGGTCCTACAATGAGCAGTTCTTC; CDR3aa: CASHPVQVFWSYNEQFF
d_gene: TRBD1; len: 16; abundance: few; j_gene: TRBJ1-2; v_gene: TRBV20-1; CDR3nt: TGCAGTGCTAGCCCGGGACAGGGGGCAGAGAACTATGGCTACACCTTC; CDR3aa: CSASPGQGAENYGYTF
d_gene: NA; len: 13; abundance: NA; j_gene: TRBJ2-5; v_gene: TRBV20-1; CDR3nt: TGCAGTGCTTCCCCGCGCCTCTGGGAGACCCAGTACTTC; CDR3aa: CSASPRLWETQYF
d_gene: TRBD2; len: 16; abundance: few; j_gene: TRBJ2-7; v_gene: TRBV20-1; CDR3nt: TGCAGTGCTAGAGATTGGGCTAGCGGGGAGTCCTACGAGCAGTACTTC; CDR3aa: CSARDWASGESYEQYF
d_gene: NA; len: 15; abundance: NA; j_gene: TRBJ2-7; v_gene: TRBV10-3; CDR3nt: TGTGCCATCAGTGACGGTAGTACAGGGACTTACGAGCAGTACTTC; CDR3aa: CAISDGSTGTYEQYF
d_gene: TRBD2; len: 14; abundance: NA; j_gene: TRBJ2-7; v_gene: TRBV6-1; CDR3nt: TGTGCCAGCAGCTTCTTGGGGGGGGACTACGAGCAGTACTTC; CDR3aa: CASSFLGGDYEQYF
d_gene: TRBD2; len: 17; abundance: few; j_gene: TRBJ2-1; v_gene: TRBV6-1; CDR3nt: TGTGCCAGCAGTCCAACGGACCTAGCTAGCGGGAACAATGAGCAGTTCTTC; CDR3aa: CASSPTDLASGNNEQFF
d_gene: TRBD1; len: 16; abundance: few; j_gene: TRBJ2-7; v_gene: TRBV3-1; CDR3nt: TGTGCCAGCAGCCAACGCTCGGGCAGGGGGCTATACGAGCAGTACTTC; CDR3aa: CASSQRSGRGLYEQYF
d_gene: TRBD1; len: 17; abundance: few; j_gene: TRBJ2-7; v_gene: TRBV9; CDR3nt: TGTGCCAGCAGCGTAAGCGCCCTTCGGGACAGAACTTACGAGCAGTACTTC; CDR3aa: CASSVSALRDRTYEQYF
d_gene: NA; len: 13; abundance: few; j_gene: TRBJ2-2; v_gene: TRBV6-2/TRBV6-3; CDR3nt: TGTGCCAGCAGACAGGGTGGCACCGGGGAGCTGTTTTTT; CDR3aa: CASRQGGTGELFF
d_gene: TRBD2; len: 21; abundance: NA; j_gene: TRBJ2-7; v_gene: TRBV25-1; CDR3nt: TGTGCCAGCAGTGAACAAAAACCCGGGACTAGCGGGAGTAGAGGCTCCTACGAGCAGTACTTC; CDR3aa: CASSEQKPGTSGSRGSYEQYF
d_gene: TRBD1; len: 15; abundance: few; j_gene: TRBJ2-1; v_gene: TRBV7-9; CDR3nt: TGTGCCAGCAGCAAAGGGACAGGGGCCCACAATGAGCAGTTCTTC; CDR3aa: CASSKGTGAHNEQFF
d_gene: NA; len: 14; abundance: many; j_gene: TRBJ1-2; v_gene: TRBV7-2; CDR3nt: TGTGCCAGCAGCTTTGACCCAGCTAACTATGGCTACACCTTC; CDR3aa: CASSFDPANYGYTF
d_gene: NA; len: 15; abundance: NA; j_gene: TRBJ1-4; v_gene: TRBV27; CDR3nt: TGTGCCAGCAGCCCCTGGAACTCTTTGGATGAAAAACTGTTTTTT; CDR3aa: CASSPWNSLDEKLFF
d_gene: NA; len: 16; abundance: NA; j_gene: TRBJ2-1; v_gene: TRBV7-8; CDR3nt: TGTGCCAGCAGCGTAAGGGCATGGGGAGCAACCTATGAGCAGTTCTTC; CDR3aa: CASSVRAWGATYEQFF
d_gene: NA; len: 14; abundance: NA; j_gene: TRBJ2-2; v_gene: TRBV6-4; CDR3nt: TGTGCCAGCAGTCACGGGGAATACACCGGGGAGCTGTTTTTT; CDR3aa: CASSHGEYTGELFF
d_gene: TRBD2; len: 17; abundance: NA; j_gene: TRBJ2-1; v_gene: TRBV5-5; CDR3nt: TGTGCCAGCAGCACCAGGACTAGCGGAGGGACCTACAATGAGCAGTTCTTC; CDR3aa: CASSTRTSGGTYNEQFF
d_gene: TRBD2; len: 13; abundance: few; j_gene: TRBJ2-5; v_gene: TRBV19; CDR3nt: TGTGCCAGTAGTCAGACTAGCGTGGAGACCCAGTACTTC; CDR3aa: CASSQTSVETQYF
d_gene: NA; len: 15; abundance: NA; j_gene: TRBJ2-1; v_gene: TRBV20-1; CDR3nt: TGCAGTGCGGAGGATCGAACAGGGCCGACGAATGAGCAGTTCTTC; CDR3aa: CSAEDRTGPTNEQFF
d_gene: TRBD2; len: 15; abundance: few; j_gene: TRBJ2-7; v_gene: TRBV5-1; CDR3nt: TGCGCCAGCAGCTTGGGCGGGACTAGCCTATTGGAGCAGTACTTC; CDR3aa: CASSLGGTSLLEQYF
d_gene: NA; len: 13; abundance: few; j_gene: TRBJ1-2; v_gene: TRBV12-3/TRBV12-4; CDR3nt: TGTGCCAGCAGTTTTATATGGGACTATGGCTACACCTTC; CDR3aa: CASSFIWDYGYTF
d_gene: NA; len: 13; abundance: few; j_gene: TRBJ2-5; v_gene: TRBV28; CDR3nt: TGTGCCACCACCCCGGGAGCGAGGGAGACCCAGTACTTC; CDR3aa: CATTPGARETQYF
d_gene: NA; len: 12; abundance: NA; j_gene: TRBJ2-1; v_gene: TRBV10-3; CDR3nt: TGTGCCATCGACGGCATTTCCAATGAGCAGTTCTTC; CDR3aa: CAIDGISNEQFF
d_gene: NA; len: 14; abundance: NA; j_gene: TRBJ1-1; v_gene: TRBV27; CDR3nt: TGTGCCAGCAGTTTATTGGGTATGAACACTGAAGCTTTCTTT; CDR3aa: CASSLLGMNTEAFF
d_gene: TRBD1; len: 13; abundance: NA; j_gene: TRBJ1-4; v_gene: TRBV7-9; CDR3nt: TGTGCCAGCAGTGGACAGGGGCAAGAAAAACTGTTTTTT; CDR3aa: CASSGQGQEKLFF
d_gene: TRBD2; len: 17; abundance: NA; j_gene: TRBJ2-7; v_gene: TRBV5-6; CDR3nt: TGTGCCAGCAGCGGCGGGACTAGCGGGAGGGCGTATCGGGAGCAGTACTTC; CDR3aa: CASSGGTSGRAYREQYF
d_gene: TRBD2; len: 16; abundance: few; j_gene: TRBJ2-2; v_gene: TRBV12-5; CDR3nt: TGTGCTAGTGGTCCGGCGACTAGCGGGAGCGCCGGGGAGCTGTTTTTT; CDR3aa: CASGPATSGSAGELFF
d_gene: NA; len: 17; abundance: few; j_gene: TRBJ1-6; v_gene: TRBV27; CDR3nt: TGTGCCAGCAGCCCAGTCCCACCGGGAAATTATAATTCACCCCTCCACTTT; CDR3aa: CASSPVPPGNYNSPLHF
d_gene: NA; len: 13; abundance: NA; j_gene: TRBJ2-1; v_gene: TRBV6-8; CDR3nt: TGTGCGGTTCCGGGACTCCCATTGTATGAGCAGTTCTTC; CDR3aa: CAVPGLPLYEQFF
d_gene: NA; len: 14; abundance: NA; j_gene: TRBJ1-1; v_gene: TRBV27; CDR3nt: TGTGCCAGCAGTTTCACCGGACCTTGGACTGAAGCTTTCTTT; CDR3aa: CASSFTGPWTEAFF
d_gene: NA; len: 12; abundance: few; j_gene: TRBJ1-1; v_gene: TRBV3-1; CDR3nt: TGTGCCAGCAACAGGAGGCTCACTGAAGCTTTCTTT; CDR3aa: CASNRRLTEAFF